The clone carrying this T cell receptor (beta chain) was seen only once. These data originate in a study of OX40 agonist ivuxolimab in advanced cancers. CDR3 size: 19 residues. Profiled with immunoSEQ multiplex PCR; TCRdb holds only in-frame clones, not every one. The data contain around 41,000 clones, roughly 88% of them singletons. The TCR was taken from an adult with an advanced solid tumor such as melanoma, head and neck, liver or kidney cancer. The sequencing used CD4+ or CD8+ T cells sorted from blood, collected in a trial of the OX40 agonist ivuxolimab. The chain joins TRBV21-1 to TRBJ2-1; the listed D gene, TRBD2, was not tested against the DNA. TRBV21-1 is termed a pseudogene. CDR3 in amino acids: CASISSGLAGRSSYNEQFF. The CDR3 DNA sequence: TGTGCCAGCATCTCTTCGGGACTAGCGGGTAGGAGCTCCTACAATGAGCAGTTCTTC.